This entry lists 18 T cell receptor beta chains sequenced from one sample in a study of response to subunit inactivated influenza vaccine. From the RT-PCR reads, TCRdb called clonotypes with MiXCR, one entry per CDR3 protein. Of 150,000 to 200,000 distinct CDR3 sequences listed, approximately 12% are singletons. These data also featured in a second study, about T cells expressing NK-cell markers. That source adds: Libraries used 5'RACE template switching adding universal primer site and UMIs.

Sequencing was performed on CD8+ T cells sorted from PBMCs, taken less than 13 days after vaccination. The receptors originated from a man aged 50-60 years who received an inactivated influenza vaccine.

The CDR3 loop is CATSLGGVFTDTQYF. In nucleotides, the CDR3 is TGTGCCACTTCCCTTGGTGGGGTGTTCACAGATACGCAGTATTTT. This chain connects TRBV7-8 to TRBJ2-3; D is undetermined. The CDR3 runs to 15 residues. Looked up from germline, CDR1 is SGHVS and CDR2 is FQNEAQ. Trimming shortened V by 10 bases and J by 2 bases, and 19 bases separated the two germline ends.

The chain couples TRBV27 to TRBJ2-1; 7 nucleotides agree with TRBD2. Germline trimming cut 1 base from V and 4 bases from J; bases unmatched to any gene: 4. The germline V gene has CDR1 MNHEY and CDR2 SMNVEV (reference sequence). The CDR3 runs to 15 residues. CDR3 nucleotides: TGTGCCAGCAGTTTATTGGCGGGAGTTTACAATGAGCAGTTCTTC. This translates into CASSLLAGVYNEQFF.

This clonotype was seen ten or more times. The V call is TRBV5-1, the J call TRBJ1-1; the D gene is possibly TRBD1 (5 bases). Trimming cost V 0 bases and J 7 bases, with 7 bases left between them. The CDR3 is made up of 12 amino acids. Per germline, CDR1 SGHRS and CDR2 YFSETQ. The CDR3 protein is CASSLEGDEAFF. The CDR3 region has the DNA TGCGCCAGCAGCTTGGAAGGGGATGAAGCTTTCTTT.

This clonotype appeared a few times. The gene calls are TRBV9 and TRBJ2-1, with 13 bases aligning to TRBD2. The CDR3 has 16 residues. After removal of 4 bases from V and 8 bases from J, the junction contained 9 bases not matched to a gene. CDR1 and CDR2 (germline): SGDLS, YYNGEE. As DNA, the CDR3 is TGTGCCAGCAGCACGCGACTAGCGGGAGGTTCCGATGAGCAGTTCTTC. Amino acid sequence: CASSTRLAGGSDEQFF.

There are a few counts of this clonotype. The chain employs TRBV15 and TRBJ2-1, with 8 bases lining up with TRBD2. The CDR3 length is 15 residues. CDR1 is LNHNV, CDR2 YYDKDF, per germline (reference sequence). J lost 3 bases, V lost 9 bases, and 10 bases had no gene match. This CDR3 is CATVAGRAGYNEQFF. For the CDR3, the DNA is TGTGCCACTGTAGCGGGAAGGGCCGGCTACAATGAGCAGTTCTTC.

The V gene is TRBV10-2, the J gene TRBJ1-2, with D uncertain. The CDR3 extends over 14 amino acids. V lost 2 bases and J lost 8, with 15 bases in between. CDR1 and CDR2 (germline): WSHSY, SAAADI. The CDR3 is CASSEMGPLSGYTF. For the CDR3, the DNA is TGCGCCAGCAGTGAGATGGGCCCTCTATCCGGCTACACCTTC.

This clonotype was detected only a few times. CDR3 DNA sequence: TGTGCCAGCAGCCCTCAGGCGGCCAATAACTATGGCTACACCTTC. This gives the protein CASSPQAANNYGYTF. V gene TRBV4-2 combines with J gene TRBJ1-2; D not certain. In germline, CDR1 is LGHNA, CDR2 YNFKEQ. This CDR3 contains 15 residues. V was cut by 4 bases and J by 1 base, with 13 bases left in between.

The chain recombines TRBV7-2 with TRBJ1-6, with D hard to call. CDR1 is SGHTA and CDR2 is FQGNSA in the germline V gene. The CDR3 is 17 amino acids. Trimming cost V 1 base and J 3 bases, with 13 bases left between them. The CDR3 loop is CASSLVLLQIYNSPLHF. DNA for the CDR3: TGTGCCAGCAGCTTAGTACTCTTACAGATCTATAATTCACCCCTCCACTTT.

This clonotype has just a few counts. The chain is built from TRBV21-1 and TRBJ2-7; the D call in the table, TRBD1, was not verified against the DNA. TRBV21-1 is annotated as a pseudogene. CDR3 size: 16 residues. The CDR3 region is CASSKAGGRVSYEQYF. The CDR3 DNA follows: TGTGCCAGCAGCAAAGCAGGTGGCAGGGTCTCGTACGAGCAGTACTTC.

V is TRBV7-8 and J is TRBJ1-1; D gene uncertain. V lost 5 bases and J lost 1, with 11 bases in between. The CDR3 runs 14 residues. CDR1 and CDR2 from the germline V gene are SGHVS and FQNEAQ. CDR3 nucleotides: TGTGCCAGCAGCGTTTCGTCCGGGAACACTGAAGCTTTCTTT. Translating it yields CASSVSSGNTEAFF.

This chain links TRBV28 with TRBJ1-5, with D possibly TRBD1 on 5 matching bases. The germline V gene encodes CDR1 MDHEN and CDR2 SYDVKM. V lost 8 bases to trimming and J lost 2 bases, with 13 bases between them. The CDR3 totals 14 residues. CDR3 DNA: TGTGCCAGCCTCGAAGGGGCGGGCAATCAGCCCCAGCATTTT. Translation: CASLEGAGNQPQHF.

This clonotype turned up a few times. The CDR3 sequence: CSVEELAGVGTDTQYF. In DNA, the CDR3 is TGCAGCGTTGAAGAACTAGCGGGCGTCGGCACAGATACGCAGTATTTT. The chain is built from TRBV29-1 and TRBJ2-3, with 9 bases aligning to TRBD2. After removal of 0 bases from V and 1 base from J, the junction contained 5 bases not matched to a gene. The germline V gene encodes CDR1 SQVTM and CDR2 ANQGSEA. The CDR3 runs 16 residues.

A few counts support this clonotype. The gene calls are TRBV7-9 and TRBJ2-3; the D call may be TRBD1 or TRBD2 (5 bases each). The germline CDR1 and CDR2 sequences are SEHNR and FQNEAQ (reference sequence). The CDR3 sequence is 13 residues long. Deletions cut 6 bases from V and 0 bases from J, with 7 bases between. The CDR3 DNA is TGTGCCAGCAGGGGACCTAGCACAGATACGCAGTATTTT. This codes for CASRGPSTDTQYF.

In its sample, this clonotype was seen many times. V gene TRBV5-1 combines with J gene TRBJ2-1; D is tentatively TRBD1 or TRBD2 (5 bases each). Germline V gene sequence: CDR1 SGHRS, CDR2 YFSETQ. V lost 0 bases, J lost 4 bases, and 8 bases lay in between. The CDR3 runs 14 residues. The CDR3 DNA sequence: TGCGCCAGCAGCTTGGGTTGGGGGTACAATGAGCAGTTCTTC. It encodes CASSLGWGYNEQFF.

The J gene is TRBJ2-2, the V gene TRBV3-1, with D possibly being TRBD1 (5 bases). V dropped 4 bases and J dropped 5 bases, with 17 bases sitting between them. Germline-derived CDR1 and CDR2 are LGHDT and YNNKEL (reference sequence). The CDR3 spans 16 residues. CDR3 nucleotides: TGTGCCAGCAGCCGTGTGGGGCGTGGGCCGACCGGGGAGCTGTTTTTT. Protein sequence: CASSRVGRGPTGELFF.

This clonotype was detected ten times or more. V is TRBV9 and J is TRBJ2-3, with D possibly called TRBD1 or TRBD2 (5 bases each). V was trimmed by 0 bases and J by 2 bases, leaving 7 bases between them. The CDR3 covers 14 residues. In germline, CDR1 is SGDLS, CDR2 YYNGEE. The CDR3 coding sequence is TGTGCCAGCAGCGTAGGGGGGACCACAGATACGCAGTATTTT. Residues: CASSVGGTTDTQYF.

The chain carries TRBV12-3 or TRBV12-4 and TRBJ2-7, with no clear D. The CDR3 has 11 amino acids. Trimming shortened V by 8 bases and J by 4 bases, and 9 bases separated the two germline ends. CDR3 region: CASGPLYEQYF. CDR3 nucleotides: TGTGCCAGCGGACCTCTTTACGAGCAGTACTTC.

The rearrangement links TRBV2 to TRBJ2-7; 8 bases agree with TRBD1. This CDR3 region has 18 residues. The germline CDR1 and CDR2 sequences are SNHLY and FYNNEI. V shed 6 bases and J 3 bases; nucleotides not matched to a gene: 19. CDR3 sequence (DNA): TGTGCCAGCAGCGAGTCAATAAACAGGGGGTCCCTCCTCTACGAGCAGTACTTC. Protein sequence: CASSESINRGSLLYEQYF.